This TCR beta chain was observed in a study of shared clonotypes between healthy human individuals. Study-wide findings and caveats: Naive subsets generally had larger estimated richness than memory subsets.

About this clone itself: Its antigen is not identified.

The CDR3 covers 16 residues. J was trimmed by 3 bases and V by 4 bases; bases with no gene match: 11. From germline, CDR1 is SGDLS and CDR2 YYNGEE. Here immunoSEQ multiplex PCR was the method, and the copy in TCRdb shows in-frame clones only, minus some. The sample has more than 2,000,000 clones, about 92% seen once. Sequenced material: naive CD4+ T cells from PBMCs. Stated subset: CD45RA+ positively selected. The receptor's source is a man aged 18 to 30 in good health. Some clones in this sample may be carry-over from other donors' samples. V is TRBV9 and J is TRBJ2-3, with 7 positions matching TRBD1. CDR3 DNA sequence: TGTGCCAGCAGCCCGAACAACAGGGGAGTAACAGATACGCAGTATTTT. Protein product: CASSPNNRGVTDTQYF.